The rows below give T cell receptor beta chains drawn from one sample of a study of shared clonotypes between healthy human individuals. The assay was immunoSEQ multiplex PCR, and TCRdb's table has in-frame clones only and misses some. This sample has 850,000 to 1,200,000 clones, with around 76% found just once. The sequencing input was memory CD4+ T cells sorted from blood. The receptors come from a man aged 18 to 35 in good health. Each CDR3 is given with its conserved first and last residue. The D gene is left open where the match is weak. Clone size is shown for a subset of rows, as once, few, many or a class of expanded clone.

D gene	V gene	clone size	CDR3 length	J gene	CDR3 DNA	CDR3 protein
TRBD1	TRBV27	-	17	TRBJ1-5	TGTGCCAGCAGTTTACGATCAGGGGGCTATAGCAATCAGCCCCAGCATTTT	CASSLRSGGYSNQPQHF
-	TRBV30	-	15	TRBJ2-7	TGTGCCTGGAGTGTACCATGGAGGGGGGCCTACGAGCAGTACTTC	CAWSVPWRGAYEQYF
-	TRBV30	-	13	TRBJ2-3	TGTGCCTGGAACCAGAGACAGCCAGATACGCAGTATTTT	CAWNQRQPDTQYF
-	TRBV7-9	-	15	TRBJ1-2	TGTGCCAGCAGCTTACTACTGTTCTCTAACTATGGCTACACCTTC	CASSLLLFSNYGYTF
TRBD1	TRBV18	-	15	TRBJ1-1	TGTGCCAGCTCAGCGTCGGGACAGCTGAACACTGAAGCTTTCTTT	CASSASGQLNTEAFF
TRBD1	TRBV6-5	-	14	TRBJ2-2	TGTGCCAGCATCGACAGGGCGGGCACCGGGGAGCTGTTTTTT	CASIDRAGTGELFF
-	TRBV7-2	-	13	TRBJ1-2	TGTGCCAGCAGCTTAGACGGGGGGTATGGCTACACCTTC	CASSLDGGYGYTF
-	TRBV4-3	-	14	TRBJ1-2	TGCGCCAGCAGCCAAGATACAGGGTCGGTAGGCTACACCTTC	CASSQDTGSVGYTF
-	TRBV7-3	-	14	TRBJ1-1	TGTGCCAGCAGCACCTCCAGCGGGAGAGATAAAGCTTTCTTT	CASSTSSGRDKAFF
TRBD1	TRBV10-3	once	14	TRBJ2-3	TGTGCCATCAGTGCACAGGGGTCCGGAGATACGCAGTATTTT	CAISAQGSGDTQYF
-	TRBV5-4	-	16	TRBJ1-2	TGTGCCAGCAGCTTGGGGTTACTGGGGAAGGACTATGGCTACACCTTC	CASSLGLLGKDYGYTF
-	TRBV2	-	16	TRBJ2-3	TGTGCCAGCACCTTTTGGGGGGTCGACAATGCAGATACGCAGTATTTT	CASTFWGVDNADTQYF
-	TRBV7-8	-	14	TRBJ1-5	TGTGCCAGCAGCTTAGCGCGGGGGTTTCAGCCCCAGCATTTT	CASSLARGFQPQHF
-	TRBV7-2	-	15	TRBJ2-7	TGTGCCAGCAGCCCGACGGGAGAGGGTTTCTACGAGCAGTACTTC	CASSPTGEGFYEQYF
-	TRBV5-6	-	10	TRBJ2-7	TGTGCCAGCAGCTTGAGCCGCCAGGACTTC	CASSLSRQDF
TRBD2	TRBV7-2	-	14	TRBJ2-1	TGTGCCAGCAGCCTCTTAGCGGGAATCCACGGGCAGTTCTTC	CASSLLAGIHGQFF
-	TRBV6-1	few	13	TRBJ2-7	TGTGCCAGCAGTACAACAGGGACGGGGGAGCAGTACTTC	CASSTTGTGEQYF
-	TRBV2	-	15	TRBJ2-7	TGTGCCAGCAGTGTTAGTGGCAGGGTCGCCTACGAGCAGTACTTC	CASSVSGRVAYEQYF
TRBD1	TRBV5-4	-	15	TRBJ2-7	TGTGCCAGCAGCTTTGGGGACAGGGGGACCTACAAGCAGTACTTC	CASSFGDRGTYKQYF
TRBD1	TRBV25-1	-	15	TRBJ1-6	TGTGCCAGCAGTGACCCGGGACAGATCAATTCACCCCTCCACTTT	CASSDPGQINSPLHF
TRBD1	TRBV7-9	-	14	TRBJ2-3	TGTGCCAGCAGCTTTACAGGGGCTGGAGATACGCAGTATTTT	CASSFTGAGDTQYF
-	TRBV21-1	-	12	TRBJ1-1	TGTGCCAGCAGCAAAAGCATCCGGGAAGCTTTCTTT	CASSKSIREAFF
TRBD1	TRBV5-1	-	16	TRBJ2-7	TGCGCCAGCAGCCCTGGAGTAGGGACAGGGAACTACGAGCAGTACTTC	CASSPGVGTGNYEQYF
-	TRBV30	-	14	TRBJ1-4	TGTGCCTGGAGTGAAGGCCGGCTCCGGGAAAAACTGTTTTTT	CAWSEGRLREKLFF
TRBD1	TRBV7-2	-	18	TRBJ2-2	TGTGCCAGCAGCCCCCCTGGCCTGGCGAGGGGGCCCACCGGGGAGCTGTTTTTT	CASSPPGLARGPTGELFF
-	TRBV9	few	13	TRBJ1-1	TGTGCCAGCAGCGTAGGCGTTTCTCCTGAAGCTTTCTTT	CASSVGVSPEAFF